This T cell receptor beta chain was retrieved from a study of T-cell reconstitution after alpha-beta-depleted transplantation in children. Unique molecular identifiers featured in how the TCRbeta library was prepared. MiXCR, applied by TCRdb to the PCR reads, yields one record per CDR3 protein. The sample has a few hundred thousand distinct CDR3 sequences; approximately 10% are singletons. This clonotype was counted a few times. The sequencing used PBMCs from the stem cell graft donor, collected from the stem cell graft. The source of this sequence is a human donor who donated a stem cell graft to a child with acute lymphoblastic leukemia.

CDR3 residues: CASSLNPGTGGRETQYF. The CDR3, as DNA: TGTGCCAGCAGTTTAAACCCCGGGACAGGAGGTCGGGAGACCCAGTACTTC. V usage is TRBV27 and J usage is TRBJ2-5; 8 bases are a match to TRBD1. The germline CDR1 and CDR2 sequences are MNHEY and SMNVEV (reference sequence). The CDR3 consists of 17 residues. J was trimmed by 5 bases and V by 2 bases; bases with no gene match: 13.